This T cell receptor beta chain appears in the sequencing data of a study of cytomegalovirus exposure and HLA in healthy donors. Whole-study results and caveats: Later work showed greater clonal expansion in HLA-associated TCR beta chains than in equally common others.

A word on this clone: Its cognate antigen is unknown.

The primer mix had 60 Vbeta and 13 Jbeta primers. The assay was immunoSEQ multiplex PCR, and TCRdb's table has in-frame clones only and misses some. The data show 160,000 or so clones, approximately 80% seen once. Germline CDR1 reads SEHNR; CDR2 reads FQNEAQ (reference sequence). CDR3 length: 16 amino acids. Trimming pared 3 bases from V and 1 base from J, leaving 12 bases between. The V gene is TRBV7-9, the J gene TRBJ2-2, with no clear D. Sequencing used PBMCs. This sequence was found in a male donor in good health and CMV-seronegative. The CDR3, as DNA: TGTGCCAGCAGCTTCCTCTGGGCAGGGAACACCGGGGAGCTGTTTTTT. Translated, it gives CASSFLWAGNTGELFF.